This TCR beta chain is drawn from a study of blood T cell repertoires in COVID-19. Study context: The samples span acute and convalescent COVID-19 from the United States, Italy and Spain.

V was trimmed by 5 bases and J by 5 bases, leaving 10 bases between them. The CDR3 consists of 14 residues. Germline values: CDR1 SEHNR, CDR2 FQNEAQ (reference sequence). The table lists this clone with a few counts. The assay was immunoSEQ multiplex PCR, and TCRdb's table has in-frame clones only and misses some. The table has some 150,000 clones, approximately 89% seen once. Sequencing used peripheral blood. The TCR was taken from a man in his 70s with acute or convalescent COVID-19. The rearrangement joins TRBV7-9 to TRBJ1-6; D perhaps matches TRBD1 (6 bases). CDR3 coding DNA: TGTGCCAGCAGCCTCCGGACAGATAATTCACCCCTCCACTTT. Its protein product is CASSLRTDNSPLHF.